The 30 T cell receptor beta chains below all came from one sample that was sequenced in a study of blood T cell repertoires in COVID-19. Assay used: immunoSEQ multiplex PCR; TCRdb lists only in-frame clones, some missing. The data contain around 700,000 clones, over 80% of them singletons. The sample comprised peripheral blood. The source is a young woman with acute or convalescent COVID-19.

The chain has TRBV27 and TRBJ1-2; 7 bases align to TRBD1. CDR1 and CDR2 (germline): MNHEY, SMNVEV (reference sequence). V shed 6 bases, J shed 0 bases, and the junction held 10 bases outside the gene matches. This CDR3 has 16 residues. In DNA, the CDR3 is TGTGCCAGCAGAACGGACAGGACTGGGGCTAACTATGGCTACACCTTC. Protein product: CASRTDRTGANYGYTF.

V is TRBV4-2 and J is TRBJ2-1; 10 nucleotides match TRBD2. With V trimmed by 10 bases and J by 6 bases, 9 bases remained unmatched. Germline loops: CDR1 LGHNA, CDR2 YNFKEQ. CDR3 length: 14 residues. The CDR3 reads CATGALAGSNEQFF. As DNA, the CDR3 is TGTGCCACCGGGGCACTAGCGGGGAGCAATGAGCAGTTCTTC.

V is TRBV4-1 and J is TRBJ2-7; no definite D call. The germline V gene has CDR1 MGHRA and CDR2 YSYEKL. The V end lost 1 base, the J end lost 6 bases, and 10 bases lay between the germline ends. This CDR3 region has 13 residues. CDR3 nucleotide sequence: TGCGCCAGCAGCCAAGGAGGTCCCTCCGAGCAGTACTTC. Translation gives CASSQGGPSEQYF.

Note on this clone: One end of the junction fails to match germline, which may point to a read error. Here the CDR3 reads CASSWSGAGTAAF. The CDR3 region has the DNA TGTGCCAGCAGCTGGAGTGGGGCCGGGACAGCCGCCTTC. The chain couples TRBV5-4 to TRBJ1-2; 7 nucleotides align to TRBD1. From germline, CDR1 is SGHNT and CDR2 YYREEE (reference sequence). The CDR3 contains 13 residues.

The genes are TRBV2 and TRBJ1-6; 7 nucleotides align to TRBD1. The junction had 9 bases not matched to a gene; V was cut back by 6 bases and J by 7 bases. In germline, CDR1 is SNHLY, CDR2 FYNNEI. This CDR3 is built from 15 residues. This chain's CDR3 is CASRMLQGQNSPLHF. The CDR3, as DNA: TGTGCCAGCAGGATGTTACAGGGGCAAAATTCACCCCTCCACTTT.

CDR3 DNA: TGCGCCAGCAGCCAAGATTTCAGGAATGAAAAACTGTTTTTT. Translation: CASSQDFRNEKLFF. The V call is TRBV4-1, the J call TRBJ1-4; D uncertain. The germline gives CDR1 MGHRA, CDR2 YSYEKL. The ends were cut back, 0 bases at V and 5 bases at J, with 7 bases in the middle. The CDR3 has 14 amino acids.

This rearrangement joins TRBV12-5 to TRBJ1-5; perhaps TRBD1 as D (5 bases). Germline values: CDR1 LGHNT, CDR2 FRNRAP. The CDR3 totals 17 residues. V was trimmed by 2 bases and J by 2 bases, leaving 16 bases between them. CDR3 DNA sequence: TGTGCTAGTGGTTTGTGGATTGGGGGAGGCGGCAATCAGCCCCAGCATTTT. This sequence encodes CASGLWIGGGGNQPQHF. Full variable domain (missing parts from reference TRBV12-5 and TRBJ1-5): DARVTQTPRHKVTEMGQEVTMRCQPILGHNTVFWYRQTMMQGLELLAYFRNRAPLDDSGMPKDRFSAEMPDATLATLKIQPSEPRDSAVYFCASGLWIGGGGNQPQHFGDGTRLSIL.

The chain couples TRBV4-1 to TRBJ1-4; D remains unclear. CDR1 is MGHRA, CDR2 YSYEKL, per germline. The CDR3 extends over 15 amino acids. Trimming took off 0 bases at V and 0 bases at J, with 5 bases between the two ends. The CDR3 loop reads CASSQDIATNEKLFF. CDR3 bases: TGCGCCAGCAGCCAAGATATAGCAACTAATGAAAAACTGTTTTTT.

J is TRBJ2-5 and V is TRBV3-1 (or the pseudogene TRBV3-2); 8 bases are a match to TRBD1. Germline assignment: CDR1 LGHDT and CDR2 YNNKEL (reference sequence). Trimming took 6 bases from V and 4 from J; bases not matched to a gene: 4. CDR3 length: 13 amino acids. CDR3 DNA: TGTGCCAGCAGTTCAGGGGGCCGAGAGACCCAGTACTTC. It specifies CASSSGGRETQYF.

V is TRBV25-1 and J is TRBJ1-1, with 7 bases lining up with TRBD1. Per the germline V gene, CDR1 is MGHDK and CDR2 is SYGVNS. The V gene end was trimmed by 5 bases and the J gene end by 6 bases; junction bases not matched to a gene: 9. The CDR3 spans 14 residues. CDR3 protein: CASSPEGASAEAFF. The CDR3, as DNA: TGTGCCAGCAGTCCGGAGGGGGCCAGCGCTGAAGCTTTCTTT.

The CDR3 DNA sequence: TGTGCCAGCAACCCCGGGACAGGGGCCAACTATGGCTACACCTTC. This encodes CASNPGTGANYGYTF. The V gene is TRBV3-1 (or the pseudogene TRBV3-2), the J gene TRBJ1-2; the match to TRBD1 covers 10 bases. Losses at the gene ends were 7 bases for V and 2 bases for J; bases not matched to a gene: 7. From germline, CDR1 is LGHDT and CDR2 YNNKEL (reference sequence). The CDR3 covers 15 residues.

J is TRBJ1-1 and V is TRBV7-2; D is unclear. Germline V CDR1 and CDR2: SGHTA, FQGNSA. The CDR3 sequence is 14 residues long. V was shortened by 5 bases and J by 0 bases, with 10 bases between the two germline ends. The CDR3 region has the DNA TGTGCCAGCAGCCCCTCGACTTTGAACACTGAAGCTTTCTTT. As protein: CASSPSTLNTEAFF.

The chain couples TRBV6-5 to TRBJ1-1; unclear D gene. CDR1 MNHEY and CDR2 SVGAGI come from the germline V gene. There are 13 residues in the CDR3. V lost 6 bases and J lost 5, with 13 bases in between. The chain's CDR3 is CASRRRDLTEAFF. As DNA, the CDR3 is TGTGCCAGCAGACGCCGGGATCTTACTGAAGCTTTCTTT.

CDR3 sequence reads: CASSLVNRGNEQFF. CDR3 in DNA: TGTGCCAGCAGTTTAGTGAACAGGGGGAATGAGCAGTTCTTC. The chain has TRBV27 and TRBJ2-1, with TRBD1 matching 8 bases. Germline CDR1 and CDR2: MNHEY and SMNVEV (reference sequence). CDR3 length: 14 amino acids. After removal of 2 bases from V and 7 bases from J, the junction contained 4 bases not matched to a gene.

CDR3 DNA: TGTGCCAGCAGTTTACTGGGACAGGGTGGATCACCCCTCCACTTT. Encoded protein: CASSLLGQGGSPLHF. This rearrangement joins TRBV28 to TRBJ1-6, with 9 bases aligning to TRBD1. This CDR3 has 15 amino acids. Germline V CDR1 and CDR2: MDHEN, SYDVKM. V lost 2 bases and J lost 10; bases outside the gene matches: 6.

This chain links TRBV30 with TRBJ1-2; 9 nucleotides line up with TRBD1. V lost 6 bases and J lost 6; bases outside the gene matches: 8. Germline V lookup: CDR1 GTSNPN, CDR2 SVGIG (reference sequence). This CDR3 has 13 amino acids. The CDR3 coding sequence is TGTGCCTGCCTCTGGACAGGGGAAAATGGCTACACCTTC. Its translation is CACLWTGENGYTF.

CDR3 region: CASRSGQTNEKLFF. CDR3 coding DNA: TGTGCCAGCCGCTCGGGACAGACTAATGAAAAACTGTTTTTT. This chain joins TRBV6-5 and TRBJ1-4; TRBD1 agrees at 7 bases. The trim removed 8 bases at V and 2 bases at J, leaving 5 bases unmatched. The germline V gene has CDR1 MNHEY and CDR2 SVGAGI. The CDR3 runs 14 residues.

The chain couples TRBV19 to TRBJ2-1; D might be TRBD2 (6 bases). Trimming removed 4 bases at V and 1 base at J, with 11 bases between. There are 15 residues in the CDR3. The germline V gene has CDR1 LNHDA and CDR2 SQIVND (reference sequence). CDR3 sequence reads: CASSTRRGSYNEQFF. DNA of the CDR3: TGTGCCAGTAGTACTCGGCGGGGTTCCTACAATGAGCAGTTCTTC. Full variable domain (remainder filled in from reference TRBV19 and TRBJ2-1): DGGITQSPKYLFRKEGQNVTLSCEQNLNHDAMYWYRQDPGQGLRLIYYSQIVNDFQKGDIAEGYSVSREKKESFPLTVTSAQKNPTAFYLCASSTRRGSYNEQFFGPGTRLTVL.

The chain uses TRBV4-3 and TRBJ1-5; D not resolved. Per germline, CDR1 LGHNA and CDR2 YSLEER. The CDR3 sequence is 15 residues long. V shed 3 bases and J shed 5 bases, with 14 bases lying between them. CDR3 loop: CASSQWADRDQPQHF. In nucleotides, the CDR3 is TGCGCCAGCAGCCAGTGGGCAGACCGTGATCAGCCCCAGCATTTT.

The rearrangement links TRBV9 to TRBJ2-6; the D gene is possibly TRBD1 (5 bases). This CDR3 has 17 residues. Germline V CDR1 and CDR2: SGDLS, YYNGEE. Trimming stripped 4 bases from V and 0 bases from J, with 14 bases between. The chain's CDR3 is CASSLTVLPSGANVLTF. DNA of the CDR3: TGTGCCAGCAGCTTGACAGTCCTACCCTCTGGGGCCAACGTCCTGACTTTC. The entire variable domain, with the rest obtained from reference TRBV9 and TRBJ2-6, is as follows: DSGVTQTPKHLITATGQRVTLRCSPRSGDLSVYWYQQSLDQGLQFLIQYYNGEERAKGNILERFSAQQFPDLHSELNLSSLELGDSALYFCASSLTVLPSGANVLTFGAGSRLTVL.

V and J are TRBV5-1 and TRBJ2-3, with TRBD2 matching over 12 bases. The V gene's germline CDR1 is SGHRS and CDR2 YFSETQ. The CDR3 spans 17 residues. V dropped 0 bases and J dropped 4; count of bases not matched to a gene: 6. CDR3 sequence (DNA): TGCGCCAGCAGCTTGGGGCTAGCGGGGGGGTTGGCAGATACGCAGTATTTT. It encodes CASSLGLAGGLADTQYF.

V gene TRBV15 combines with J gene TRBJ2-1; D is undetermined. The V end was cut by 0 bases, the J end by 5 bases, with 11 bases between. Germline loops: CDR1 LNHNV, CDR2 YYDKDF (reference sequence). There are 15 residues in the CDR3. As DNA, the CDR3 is TGTGCCACCAGCAGAGAGTCTCTCAGAAACAATGAGCAGTTCTTC. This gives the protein CATSRESLRNNEQFF. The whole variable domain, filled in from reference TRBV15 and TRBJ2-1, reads DAMVIQNPRYQVTQFGKPVTLSCSQTLNHNVMYWYQQKSSQAPKLLFHYYDKDFNNEADTPDNFQSRRPNTSFCFLDIRSPGLGDTAMYLCATSRESLRNNEQFFGPGTRLTVL.

CDR3: CASSFRRANEAFF. As DNA, the CDR3 is TGTGCCAGCAGCTTTCGCAGGGCGAATGAAGCTTTCTTT. The rearrangement uses TRBV7-2 and TRBJ1-1; possible D gene TRBD1, 5 bases. The CDR3 runs 13 residues. Germline V gives CDR1 SGHTA, CDR2 FQGNSA. V lost 3 bases and J lost 7, with 12 bases in between.

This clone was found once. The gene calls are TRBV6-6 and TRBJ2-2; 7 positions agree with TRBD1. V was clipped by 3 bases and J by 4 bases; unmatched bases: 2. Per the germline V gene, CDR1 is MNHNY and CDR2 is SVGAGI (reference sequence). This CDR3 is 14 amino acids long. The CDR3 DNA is TGTGCCAGCAGTTATCGGGACAGCACCGGGGAGCTGTTTTTT. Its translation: CASSYRDSTGELFF.

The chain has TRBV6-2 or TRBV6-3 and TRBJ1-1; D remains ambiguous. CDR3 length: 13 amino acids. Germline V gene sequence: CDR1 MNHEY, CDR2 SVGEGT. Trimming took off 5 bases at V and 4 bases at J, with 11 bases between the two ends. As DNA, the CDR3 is TGTGCCAGCAGTGGTGCATGGAGCACTGAAGCTTTCTTT. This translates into CASSGAWSTEAFF.

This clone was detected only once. CDR3 nucleotide sequence: TGTGCCAGCAGTGACTCTCTACTATTGGCAGGGGCCTTATCTGGGGCCAACGTCCTGACTTTC. It encodes CASSDSLLLAGALSGANVLTF. V usage is TRBV6-4 and J usage is TRBJ2-6, with a weak D call TRBD1 (6 bases). The V gene's germline CDR1 is MRHNA and CDR2 SNTAGT. Trimming left V 0 bases short and J 1 base short, with 22 bases between. The length of the CDR3 is 21 residues.

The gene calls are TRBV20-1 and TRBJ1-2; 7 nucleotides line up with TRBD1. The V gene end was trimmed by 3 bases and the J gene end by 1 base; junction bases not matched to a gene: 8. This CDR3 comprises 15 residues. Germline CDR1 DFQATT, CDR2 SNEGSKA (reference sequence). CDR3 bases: TGCAGTGCTAGTTTACAGGGGCCAGTTAACTATGGCTACACCTTC. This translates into CSASLQGPVNYGYTF.

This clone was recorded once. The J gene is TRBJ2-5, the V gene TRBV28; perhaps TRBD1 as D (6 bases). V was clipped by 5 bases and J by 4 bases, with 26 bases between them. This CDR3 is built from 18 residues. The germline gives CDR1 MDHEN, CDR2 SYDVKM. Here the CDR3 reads CASSPRTVRVRGIETQYF. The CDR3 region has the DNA TGTGCCAGCAGTCCCCGGACAGTGCGGGTTAGAGGGATAGAGACCCAGTACTTC.

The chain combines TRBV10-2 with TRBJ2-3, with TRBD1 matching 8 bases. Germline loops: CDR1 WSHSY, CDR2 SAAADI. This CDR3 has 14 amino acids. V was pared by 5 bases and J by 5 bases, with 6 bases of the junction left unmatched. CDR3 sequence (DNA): TGCGCCAGCAGTATTTGGACAGGGCGAGATACGCAGTATTTT. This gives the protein CASSIWTGRDTQYF.

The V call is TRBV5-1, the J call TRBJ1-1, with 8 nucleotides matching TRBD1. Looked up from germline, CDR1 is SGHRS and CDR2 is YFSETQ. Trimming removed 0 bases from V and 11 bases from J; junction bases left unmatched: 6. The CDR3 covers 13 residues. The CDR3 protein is CASSLAQGARAFF. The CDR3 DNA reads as TGCGCCAGCAGCTTGGCTCAGGGGGCTCGGGCTTTCTTT.